Presented here are 29 T cell receptor beta chains from one specimen sequenced in a study of PD-L1 blockade in urothelial cancer. Clones were read by immunoSEQ multiplex PCR, and TCRdb kept only the in-frame ones, dropping some. The table records 15,000 to 20,000 clones, over 80% of them present only once. The time point was: peripheral blood 6 weeks after treatment start. The sample in question was PBMCs, obtained around atezolizumab (anti-PD-L1) treatment. These receptors were obtained from a man aged 45-65 years with urothelial cancer.

For the CDR3, the DNA is TGTGCCAGCAGTTTGGAGGGCAGGGGGCTTGATCAGCCCCAGCATTTT. The encoded protein is CASSLEGRGLDQPQHF. This rearrangement joins TRBV28 to TRBJ1-5; 8 bases agree with TRBD1. Germline V gives CDR1 MDHEN, CDR2 SYDVKM. Losses at the gene ends were 3 bases for V and 5 bases for J; bases not matched to a gene: 9. The CDR3 sequence is 16 residues long. Using reference TRBV28 and TRBJ1-5 for the parts outside the CDR3, the full variable domain is DVKVTQSSRYLVKRTGEKVFLECVQDMDHENMFWYRQDPGLGLRLIYFSYDVKMKEKGDIPEGYSVSREKKERFSLILESASTNQTSMYLCASSLEGRGLDQPQHFGDGTRLSIL.

J is TRBJ1-1 and V is TRBV19; 8 bases agree with TRBD1. This CDR3 is 14 amino acids long. The V gene's germline CDR1 is LNHDA and CDR2 SQIVND (reference sequence). V trimming: 2 bases; J trimming: 7 bases; junction bases outside the gene matches: 6. The CDR3 DNA follows: TGTGCCAGTAGTATATCTCCCGGGACAGGTGAAGCTTTCTTT. Protein sequence: CASSISPGTGEAFF. The entire variable domain, with the rest obtained from reference TRBV19 and TRBJ1-1, is as follows: DGGITQSPKYLFRKEGQNVTLSCEQNLNHDAMYWYRQDPGQGLRLIYYSQIVNDFQKGDIAEGYSVSREKKESFPLTVTSAQKNPTAFYLCASSISPGTGEAFFGQGTRLTVV.

The chain combines TRBV19 with TRBJ2-5; 7 bases line up with TRBD2. The CDR3 contains 15 residues. Trimming removed 9 bases from V and 4 bases from J; junction bases left unmatched: 14. Germline CDR1 is LNHDA and CDR2 is SQIVND (reference sequence). Here the CDR3 DNA reads TGTGCCAGCCGAGGCCCTAGCGGTAGAGGAGAGACCCAGTACTTC. It translates to CASRGPSGRGETQYF.

The J gene is TRBJ1-5, the V gene TRBV10-3; perhaps TRBD1 as D (5 bases). Trimming pared 2 bases from V and 6 bases from J, leaving 8 bases between. The CDR3 runs to 13 residues. Per germline, CDR1 ENHRY and CDR2 SYGVKD. In DNA, the CDR3 is TGTGCCATCAGTGAGGGGGCCGGTCAGCCCCAGCATTTT. Protein: CAISEGAGQPQHF.

This chain joins TRBV4-2 and TRBJ2-5; 8 bases match TRBD2. V gave up 0 bases and J gave up 3 bases; unmatched junction bases: 9. This CDR3 region has 17 residues. Germline assignment: CDR1 LGHNA and CDR2 YNFKEQ. The CDR3 DNA sequence: TGTGCCAGCAGCCAAGAGGTCAGGGGACTAGTTAAAGAGACCCAGTACTTC. Translating it yields CASSQEVRGLVKETQYF.

Note on this clone: At one end the junction does not follow the germline gene, possibly because of a read error. This rearrangement joins TRBV13 to TRBJ1-2; D is unresolved. Germline loops: CDR1 PRHDT, CDR2 FYEKMQ (reference sequence). The CDR3 has 13 residues. CDR3 region: CVSSLGPVYGYTF. As DNA, the CDR3 is TGTGTCAGCAGCTTAGGCCCCGTCTATGGCTACACCTTC.

J is TRBJ2-7 and V is TRBV30; 8 positions match TRBD1. Trimming took 1 base from V and 0 from J; bases not matched to a gene: 5. CDR1 and CDR2 from the germline V gene are GTSNPN and SVGIG (reference sequence). This CDR3 has 15 amino acids. The CDR3 DNA reads TGTGCCTGGAGTGCCCCCGGGACAGGCTCCTACGAGCAGTACTTC. Amino acid sequence: CAWSAPGTGSYEQYF.

This chain links TRBV6-1 with TRBJ1-2; D is perhaps TRBD1 (6 bases). Germline V gives CDR1 MNHNS, CDR2 SASEGT. The germline V and J ends were trimmed by 4 bases and 0 bases, with 15 bases remaining between them. The CDR3 loop spans 16 amino acids. The CDR3 sequence: CASSALHRASNYGYTF. For the CDR3, the DNA is TGTGCCAGCAGTGCGCTTCACAGGGCTTCTAACTATGGCTACACCTTC.

The chain employs TRBV7-9 and TRBJ2-7; 9 nucleotides match TRBD2. The CDR3 consists of 15 residues. Germline trimming cut 4 bases from V and 2 bases from J; bases unmatched to any gene: 6. Per the germline V gene, CDR1 is SEHNR and CDR2 is FQNEAQ (reference sequence). The CDR3 reads CASSSRGGEPYEQYF. The CDR3 DNA reads TGTGCCAGCAGCTCGCGGGGGGGAGAGCCCTACGAGCAGTACTTC.

By share, this clone counts as medium-sized. This chain connects TRBV19 to TRBJ1-1; D unclear. The CDR3 contains 13 residues. Deletions cut 5 bases from V and 0 bases from J, with 7 bases between. Germline V gene lookup returns CDR1 LNHDA and CDR2 SQIVND (reference sequence). CDR3 sequence: CASSWALNTEAFF. CDR3 DNA sequence: TGTGCCAGTAGTTGGGCCTTGAACACTGAAGCTTTCTTT.

The chain employs TRBV12-5 and TRBJ1-1, with D hard to call. Germline V gene sequence: CDR1 LGHNT, CDR2 FRNRAP. The CDR3 is 13 residues long. V dropped 1 base and J dropped 1 base, with 4 bases sitting between them. The CDR3 DNA is TGTGCTAGTGGTTTGGGGAGGAACACTGAAGCTTTCTTT. As protein: CASGLGRNTEAFF.

This chain links TRBV5-6 with TRBJ2-3; weak D call: TRBD1 (5 bases). V was cut by 4 bases and J by 2 bases, with 20 bases left in between. In germline, CDR1 is SGHDT, CDR2 YYEEEE. The CDR3 has 17 amino acids. The CDR3 loop is CASSPMGMQGDTDTQYF. As DNA, the CDR3 is TGTGCCAGCAGCCCCATGGGTATGCAGGGTGACACAGATACGCAGTATTTT.

This chain connects TRBV7-2 to TRBJ1-6, with D tentatively TRBD1 (5 bases). This CDR3 is 12 amino acids long. CDR1 SGHTA and CDR2 FQGNSA come from the germline V gene. V lost 5 bases, J lost 15 bases, and 14 bases lay in between. The DNA of the CDR3 is TGTGCCAGCAGCCCCTACTTAGGGGACCTCCACTTT. Translated, it gives CASSPYLGDLHF.

The J gene is TRBJ1-6, the V gene TRBV18; D possibly corresponds to TRBD1 (5 bases). The CDR3 extends over 14 amino acids. The germline V gene has CDR1 KGHSH and CDR2 LQKENI. Trimming left V 6 bases short and J 1 base short, with 7 bases between. The CDR3 nucleotides are TGTGCCAGCTCCCAGGGATCCTATAATTCACCCCTCCACTTT. This encodes CASSQGSYNSPLHF.

The chain uses TRBV27 and TRBJ2-5, with 8 positions matching TRBD1. Germline V gene sequence: CDR1 MNHEY, CDR2 SMNVEV (reference sequence). V trimming: 5 bases; J trimming: 4 bases; junction bases outside the gene matches: 6. This CDR3 comprises 14 residues. This CDR3 is CASSRDRPPETQYF. CDR3 coding DNA: TGTGCCAGCAGTAGGGACAGGCCCCCAGAGACCCAGTACTTC.

The V call is TRBV7-9, the J call TRBJ2-1; tentative D call: TRBD2 (6 bases). V lost 5 bases and J 3 bases, leaving 11 bases between the germline ends. This CDR3 comprises 14 residues. Germline V gene lookup returns CDR1 SEHNR and CDR2 FQNEAQ (reference sequence). DNA for the CDR3: TGTGCCAGCAGCCGGGACTTAATCTACAATGAGCAGTTCTTC. It translates to CASSRDLIYNEQFF.

The chain links TRBV2 to TRBJ1-6; the match to TRBD1 covers 8 bases. Trimming took 7 bases from V and 8 from J; bases not matched to a gene: 10. From germline, CDR1 is SNHLY and CDR2 FYNNEI. This CDR3 is built from 15 residues. DNA of the CDR3: TGTGCCAGCACCCTAGGACAGGGCAATCATTCACCCCTCCACTTT. Its protein is CASTLGQGNHSPLHF.

This clone appeared once. The genes are TRBV10-1 and TRBJ2-1; TRBD2 matches 7 bases. The CDR3 loop spans 13 amino acids. Germline-derived CDR1 and CDR2 are WNHNN and SYGVQD (reference sequence). Trimming at V came to 2 bases and at J to 9 bases, leaving 4 bases not matched to a gene. CDR3 nucleotide sequence: TGCGCCAGCAGTGAGCTTGCTAGCGGTGAGCAGTTCTTC. The encoded protein is CASSELASGEQFF.

V is TRBV19 and J is TRBJ2-7; 9 bases align to TRBD2. Trimming removed 2 bases from V and 4 bases from J; junction bases left unmatched: 6. Germline-derived CDR1 and CDR2 are LNHDA and SQIVND (reference sequence). The CDR3 consists of 15 residues. In DNA, the CDR3 is TGTGCCAGTAGTATAAGCCTAGCGGGGATTTACGAGCAGTACTTC. This gives the protein CASSISLAGIYEQYF.

This chain connects TRBV11-2 to TRBJ2-3, with D tentatively TRBD1 (6 bases). The CDR3 is made up of 11 amino acids. V was pared by 5 bases and J by 7 bases, with 7 bases between. Germline CDR1 reads SGHAT; CDR2 reads FQNNGV. The CDR3 sequence is CASSRGNTQYF. DNA for the CDR3: TGTGCCAGCAGCAGGGGGAATACGCAGTATTTT.

The rearrangement uses TRBV7-2 and TRBJ2-3; D may be TRBD2 (5 bases). Germline V gives CDR1 SGHTA, CDR2 FQGNSA. Trimming left V 1 base short and J 5 bases short, with 16 bases between. CDR3 size: 16 residues. The CDR3 loop is CASSLVASSRQDTQYF. CDR3 DNA sequence: TGTGCCAGCAGCTTAGTGGCTAGCAGCCGGCAAGATACGCAGTATTTT.

This rearrangement joins TRBV6-5 to TRBJ1-3; 7 nucleotides match TRBD1. The V gene's germline CDR1 is MNHEY and CDR2 SVGAGI. Unmatched junction bases numbered 10, after V lost 2 bases and J lost 6 bases. This CDR3 has 16 amino acids. The CDR3 DNA reads as TGTGCCAGCAGTTACACCTCCGGGACAGCGTTAAACACCATATATTTT. This translates into CASSYTSGTALNTIYF.

This sequence joins TRBV7-2 and TRBJ1-4, with 7 bases that match TRBD1. CDR3 length equals 16 residues. Per germline, CDR1 SGHTA and CDR2 FQGNSA. V shed 1 base and J 9 bases; nucleotides not matched to a gene: 11. The CDR3 bases are TGTGCCAGCAGCTTAGGAGGGACAGACATTATGAAAAAACTGTTTTTT. This translates into CASSLGGTDIMKKLFF.

This sequence joins TRBV2 and TRBJ2-7; D is possibly TRBD2 (5 bases). In germline, CDR1 is SNHLY, CDR2 FYNNEI. The length of the CDR3 is 13 residues. Trimming stripped 8 bases from V and 2 bases from J, with 13 bases between. CDR3 amino acids: CASGGVFTYEQYF. The CDR3 DNA reads TGTGCCAGCGGAGGAGTTTTCACCTACGAGCAGTACTTC.

The rearrangement uses TRBV6-5 and TRBJ1-1; 7 positions match TRBD1. The CDR3 length is 12 residues. J gave up 4 bases and V 8 bases, and 4 bases lay outside the gene matches. The germline CDR1 and CDR2 sequences are MNHEY and SVGAGI. The CDR3 is CASAQGLTEAFF. For the CDR3, the DNA is TGTGCCAGCGCACAGGGGCTCACTGAAGCTTTCTTT.

This sequence joins TRBV19 and TRBJ2-1; D is ambiguous. CDR1 LNHDA and CDR2 SQIVND come from the germline V gene (reference sequence). CDR3 length: 14 amino acids. Between the trimmed V and J ends, which lost 4 bases and 0 bases, there was a span of 7 bases. CDR3 DNA: TGTGCCAGTAGTACAGGTCGCTCCTACAATGAGCAGTTCTTC. This gives the protein CASSTGRSYNEQFF. Full variable domain (remainder filled in from reference TRBV19 and TRBJ2-1): DGGITQSPKYLFRKEGQNVTLSCEQNLNHDAMYWYRQDPGQGLRLIYYSQIVNDFQKGDIAEGYSVSREKKESFPLTVTSAQKNPTAFYLCASSTGRSYNEQFFGPGTRLTVL.

This chain joins TRBV9 and TRBJ1-3; perhaps TRBD1 as D (6 bases). Germline V gene sequence: CDR1 SGDLS, CDR2 YYNGEE. V gave up 0 bases and J gave up 4 bases, with 14 bases separating them. The CDR3 runs 16 residues. Written as DNA, the CDR3 is TGTGCCAGCAGCGTAGACCCCACAGGGTTCGGAAACACCATATATTTT. Translated: CASSVDPTGFGNTIYF.

The chain joins TRBV6-1 to TRBJ1-2; the D gene is possibly TRBD1 (5 bases). Germline loops: CDR1 MNHNS, CDR2 SASEGT. The CDR3 contains 17 residues. The V and J ends lost 4 bases and 8 bases respectively, with 26 bases between them. CDR3 protein: CASSAEGPLSGGGGYTF. The CDR3, as DNA: TGTGCCAGCAGTGCCGAGGGACCGCTTAGTGGGGGAGGAGGCTACACCTTC.

The rearrangement joins TRBV7-2 to TRBJ2-3; D unresolved. CDR1 is SGHTA, CDR2 FQGNSA, per germline. The ends were cut back, 5 bases at V and 2 bases at J, with 14 bases in the middle. This CDR3 contains 15 residues. The CDR3 spells CASSLLLGPTDTQYF. In DNA, the CDR3 is TGTGCCAGCAGCCTACTGCTAGGTCCCACAGATACGCAGTATTTT.